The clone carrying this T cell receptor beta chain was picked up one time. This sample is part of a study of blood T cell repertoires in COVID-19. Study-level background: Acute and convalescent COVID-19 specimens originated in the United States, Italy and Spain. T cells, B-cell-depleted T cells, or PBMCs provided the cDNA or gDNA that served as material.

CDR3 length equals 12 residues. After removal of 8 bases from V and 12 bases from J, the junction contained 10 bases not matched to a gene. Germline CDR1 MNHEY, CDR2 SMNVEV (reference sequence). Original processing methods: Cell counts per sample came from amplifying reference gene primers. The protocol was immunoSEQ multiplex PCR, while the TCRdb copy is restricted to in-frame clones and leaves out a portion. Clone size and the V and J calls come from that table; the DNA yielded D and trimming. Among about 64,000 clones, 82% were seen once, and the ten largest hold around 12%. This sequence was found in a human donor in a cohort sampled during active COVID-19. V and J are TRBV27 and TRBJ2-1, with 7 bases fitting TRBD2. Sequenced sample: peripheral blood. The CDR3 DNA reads TGTGCCAGCTCAGTTTATCGGGGGGTGCAGTTCTTC. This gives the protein CASSVYRGVQFF.